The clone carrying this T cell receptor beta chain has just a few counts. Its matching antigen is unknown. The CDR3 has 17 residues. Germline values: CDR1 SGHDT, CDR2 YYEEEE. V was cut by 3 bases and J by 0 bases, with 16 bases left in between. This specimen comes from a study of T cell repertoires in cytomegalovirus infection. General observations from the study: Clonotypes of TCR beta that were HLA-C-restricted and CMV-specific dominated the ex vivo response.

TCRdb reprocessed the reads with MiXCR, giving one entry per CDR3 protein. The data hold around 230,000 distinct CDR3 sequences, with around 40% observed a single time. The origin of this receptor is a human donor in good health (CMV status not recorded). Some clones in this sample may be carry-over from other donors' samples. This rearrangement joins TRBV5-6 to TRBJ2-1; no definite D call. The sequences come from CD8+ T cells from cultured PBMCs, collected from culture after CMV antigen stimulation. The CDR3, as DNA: TGTGCCAGCAGCTACCGAACTGGAACGAGCTCCTACAATGAGCAGTTCTTC. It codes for CASSYRTGTSSYNEQFF.